This entry lists 29 T cell receptor beta chains sequenced from one sample in a study of PD-L1 blockade in urothelial cancer. Some clones are missing from TCRdb's copy, which holds only in-frame ones; the method was immunoSEQ multiplex PCR. The table shows approximately 50,000 clones, with roughly 82% occurring only once. Specified time point: pretreatment peripheral blood. The sequenced sample was PBMCs, obtained around atezolizumab (anti-PD-L1) treatment. The receptor source for this set is a man aged 45-65 years with urothelial cancer.

This clone was seen only a few times. The chain uses TRBV30 and TRBJ1-1; TRBD1 might be the D (5 bases). Germline assignment: CDR1 GTSNPN and CDR2 SVGIG (reference sequence). Trimming cost V 5 bases and J 7 bases, with 23 bases left between them. This CDR3 spans 15 amino acids. CDR3 region: CAWDNLAAQGREAFF. CDR3 in DNA: TGTGCCTGGGACAACTTAGCGGCTCAGGGCCGTGAAGCTTTCTTT.

The chain employs TRBV18 and TRBJ1-4, with D hard to call. Germline assignment: CDR1 KGHSH and CDR2 LQKENI. The CDR3 sequence is 15 residues long. The germline V and J ends were trimmed by 3 bases and 7 bases, with 15 bases remaining between them. The DNA for the CDR3 is TGTGCCAGCTCACCGCAGCAGCCCCGGGGTGAAAAACTGTTTTTT. Translated, it gives CASSPQQPRGEKLFF.

The chain is built from TRBV4-1 and TRBJ2-7, with 8 bases lining up with TRBD1. There are 16 residues in the CDR3. V dropped 1 base and J dropped 5; count of bases not matched to a gene: 10. The germline gives CDR1 MGHRA, CDR2 YSYEKL. CDR3 loop: CASSQVLSAGGDEQYF. CDR3 DNA: TGCGCCAGCAGCCAAGTCCTTTCGGCAGGGGGCGACGAGCAGTACTTC.

The chain uses TRBV6-5 and TRBJ2-2; TRBD1 matches at 9 bases. CDR1 is MNHEY and CDR2 is SVGAGI in the germline V gene. This CDR3 region has 15 residues. The V segment lost 2 bases and the J segment 6 bases; nucleotides outside the gene matches: 4. CDR3 sequence: CASSYNRGLSGELFF. The CDR3 DNA reads as TGTGCCAGCAGTTACAACAGGGGGCTTTCCGGGGAGCTGTTTTTT.

The chain links TRBV4-3 to TRBJ2-3, with 12 bases matching TRBD2. V lost 1 base to trimming and J lost 4 bases; unmatched junction nucleotides: 9. The CDR3 contains 18 residues. Germline V gene lookup returns CDR1 LGHNA and CDR2 YSLEER. CDR3 amino acids: CASSQGGSSGRGADTQYF. The CDR3 DNA sequence: TGCGCCAGCAGCCAAGGGGGGTCTAGCGGGAGGGGTGCAGATACGCAGTATTTT.

This clone showed up just once. The genes are TRBV7-2 and TRBJ1-5; D not certain. CDR3 length equals 17 residues. Germline V lookup: CDR1 SGHTA, CDR2 FQGNSA. V shed 1 base and J shed 0 bases, with 13 bases lying between them. CDR3 amino acids: CASSLVGGLHSNQPQHF. CDR3 DNA sequence: TGTGCCAGCAGCTTAGTTGGAGGTTTACATAGCAATCAGCCCCAGCATTTT.

The chain is built from TRBV19 and TRBJ2-3; tentative D call: TRBD2 (6 bases). V lost 4 bases to trimming and J lost 3 bases, with 8 bases between them. The CDR3 length is 13 residues. The germline V gene has CDR1 LNHDA and CDR2 SQIVND (reference sequence). CDR3 in DNA: TGTGCCAGTAGTAAGGAGGGGACAGATACGCAGTATTTT. It encodes CASSKEGTDTQYF.

This sequence joins TRBV5-5 and TRBJ2-7; TRBD2 might be the D (6 bases). Trimming removed 1 base at V and 1 base at J, with 9 bases between. The germline V gene encodes CDR1 SGHKS and CDR2 YYEKEE (reference sequence). This CDR3 has 14 residues. CDR3 bases: TGTGCCAGCAGCTTGATTGGGGGGTCCTACGAGCAGTACTTC. Translating it yields CASSLIGGSYEQYF.

The V gene is TRBV28, the J gene TRBJ2-3, with 12 positions matching TRBD2. The V and J ends lost 3 bases and 0 bases, in that order; junction bases with no gene match: 7. This CDR3 spans 18 amino acids. The germline CDR1 and CDR2 sequences are MDHEN and SYDVKM. CDR3 residues: CASSFDLGTSGSTDTQYF. CDR3 DNA sequence: TGTGCCAGCAGTTTTGACCTCGGGACTAGCGGGAGCACAGATACGCAGTATTTT.

This chain uses TRBV28 with TRBJ2-1; 9 bases fit TRBD1. This CDR3 is built from 15 residues. Germline V gene lookup returns CDR1 MDHEN and CDR2 SYDVKM. J lost 0 bases, V lost 5 bases, and 2 bases had no gene match. The CDR3 DNA is TGTGCCAGCAGTGGGACAGGGTTCTCCTACAATGAGCAGTTCTTC. This translates into CASSGTGFSYNEQFF.

This rearrangement joins TRBV19 to TRBJ1-2, with 8 bases that match TRBD1. This CDR3 region has 17 residues. Germline V gene lookup returns CDR1 LNHDA and CDR2 SQIVND (reference sequence). V trimming: 10 bases; J trimming: 2 bases; junction bases outside the gene matches: 18. In DNA form, the CDR3 reads TGTGCCACCCAAGTGGGGAGGCAGGGGGCTGGAAACTATGGCTACACCTTC. Encoded protein: CATQVGRQGAGNYGYTF.

The V call is TRBV5-1, the J call TRBJ1-2; D gene ambiguous. Trimming pared 2 bases from V and 4 bases from J, leaving 6 bases between. Germline V gene lookup returns CDR1 SGHRS and CDR2 YFSETQ. This CDR3 has 12 residues. The CDR3 loop reads CASSLNGYGYTF. The CDR3 DNA is TGCGCCAGCAGCTTAAACGGCTATGGCTACACCTTC.

The V and J genes are TRBV19 and TRBJ2-3, with 7 bases that match TRBD1. Trimming took 3 bases from V and 5 from J; bases not matched to a gene: 11. CDR1 and CDR2 from the germline V gene are LNHDA and SQIVND (reference sequence). CDR3 size: 16 residues. The chain's CDR3 is CASSIGTALKVDTQYF. The CDR3 DNA reads TGTGCCAGTAGTATCGGGACAGCCCTTAAGGTAGATACGCAGTATTTT.

This clone has just one count. This chain uses TRBV19 with TRBJ2-2, with a possible D match to TRBD2 (5 bases). Between the trimmed V and J ends, which lost 5 bases and 5 bases, there was a span of 12 bases. Germline V lookup: CDR1 LNHDA, CDR2 SQIVND (reference sequence). The CDR3 is 14 amino acids. CDR3 nucleotides: TGTGCCAGTAGTTGGGCTCCGGGGACCGGGGAGCTGTTTTTT. It yields the protein CASSWAPGTGELFF.

The gene calls are TRBV7-6 and TRBJ2-2, with D possibly being TRBD1 (6 bases). Trimming left V 5 bases short and J 2 bases short, with 18 bases between. The CDR3 contains 17 residues. The germline CDR1 and CDR2 sequences are SGHVS and FNYEAQ. CDR3 bases: TGTGCCAGCAGCCTAACTATGGGACACGAAAACACCGGGGAGCTGTTTTTT. It is translated as CASSLTMGHENTGELFF.

This clone was detected only once. This rearrangement joins TRBV6-1 to TRBJ1-5; D is undetermined. CDR1 and CDR2 from the germline V gene are MNHNS and SASEGT. This CDR3 comprises 15 residues. Trimming took off 8 bases at V and 1 base at J, with 15 bases between the two ends. The CDR3 sequence: CASGPPAGSNQPQHF. The CDR3 DNA follows: TGTGCCAGCGGCCCCCCGGCCGGGAGCAATCAGCCCCAGCATTTT.

This clone appeared a single time. The CDR3 spells CASTLTGMNTEAFF. CDR3 coding DNA: TGTGCCAGTACCCTGACAGGGATGAACACTGAAGCTTTCTTT. This rearrangement joins TRBV19 to TRBJ1-1; TRBD1 agrees at 7 bases. The germline gives CDR1 LNHDA, CDR2 SQIVND (reference sequence). The CDR3 length is 14 residues. The V segment lost 7 bases and the J segment 0 bases; nucleotides outside the gene matches: 5.

The chain employs TRBV7-9 and TRBJ2-3; 10 bases fit TRBD2. Trimming removed 2 bases from V and 0 bases from J; junction bases left unmatched: 5. CDR1 is SEHNR, CDR2 FQNEAQ, per germline (reference sequence). The CDR3 loop spans 17 amino acids. CDR3 sequence (DNA): TGTGCCAGCAGCTTAATGCGACTAGCGGGTAGCACAGATACGCAGTATTTT. This codes for CASSLMRLAGSTDTQYF. Full variable domain (outside the CDR3, taken from reference TRBV7-9 and TRBJ2-3): DTGVSQNPRHKITKRGQNVTFRCDPISEHNRLYWYRQTLGQGPEFLTYFQNEAQLEKSRLLSDRFSAERPKGSFSTLEIQRTEQGDSAMYLCASSLMRLAGSTDTQYFGPGTRLTVL.

This chain connects TRBV9 to TRBJ2-1, with 8 nucleotides matching TRBD1. The V gene end was trimmed by 1 base and the J gene end by 7 bases; junction bases not matched to a gene: 4. Germline V gene data show CDR1 as SGDLS and CDR2 as YYNGEE. CDR3 length: 14 residues. The DNA of the CDR3 is TGTGCCAGCAGCGTACAGGGGGCTGGGAATGAGCAGTTCTTC. This translates into CASSVQGAGNEQFF.

This clone was counted between two and nine times. The V and J genes are TRBV27 and TRBJ2-7; 7 bases align to TRBD1. This CDR3 region has 16 residues. Germline values: CDR1 MNHEY, CDR2 SMNVEV (reference sequence). V lost 8 bases to trimming and J lost 3 bases; unmatched junction nucleotides: 16. The CDR3 is CASGPSIRQGHYEQYF. CDR3 DNA sequence: TGTGCCAGCGGGCCTTCAATACGACAGGGCCACTACGAGCAGTACTTC.

The chain couples TRBV10-3 to TRBJ1-5; 7 positions agree with TRBD1. The germline gives CDR1 ENHRY, CDR2 SYGVKD. This CDR3 contains 16 residues. Trimming at V came to 0 bases and at J to 6 bases, leaving 8 bases not matched to a gene. CDR3 nucleotide sequence: TGTGCCATCAGTGAGTCGCTTTCAGGGGGAGGTCAGCCCCAGCATTTT. It is translated as CAISESLSGGGQPQHF.

This sequence joins TRBV5-4 and TRBJ1-6; D is unclear. V was trimmed by 5 bases and J by 0 bases, leaving 12 bases between them. CDR3 length: 16 amino acids. The germline V gene has CDR1 SGHNT and CDR2 YYREEE (reference sequence). CDR3 nucleotides: TGTGCCAGCAGGACGGCCGGGAGCTCCTATAATTCACCCCTCCACTTT. This translates into CASRTAGSSYNSPLHF.

J is TRBJ2-1 and V is TRBV11-3, with TRBD1 matching 9 bases. Germline V lookup: CDR1 SGHNT, CDR2 YENEEA. The junction had 10 bases not matched to a gene; V was cut back by 5 bases and J by 2 bases. This CDR3 has 17 amino acids. The CDR3 protein is CASSKHRDRAAYNEQFF. CDR3 nucleotide sequence: TGTGCCAGCAGCAAACACAGGGACAGGGCGGCCTACAATGAGCAGTTCTTC.

The chain recombines TRBV10-3 with TRBJ1-5; 8 bases agree with TRBD1. The V segment lost 6 bases and the J segment 6 bases; nucleotides outside the gene matches: 4. The V gene's germline CDR1 is ENHRY and CDR2 SYGVKD. This CDR3 contains 13 residues. CDR3 residues: CAISPTGVQPQHF. As DNA, the CDR3 is TGTGCCATCAGCCCGACAGGGGTTCAGCCCCAGCATTTT.

V is TRBV19 and J is TRBJ1-5; 10 nucleotides match TRBD1. This CDR3 has 14 residues. Unmatched junction bases numbered 0, after V lost 5 bases and J lost 2 bases. Germline CDR1 is LNHDA and CDR2 is SQIVND (reference sequence). CDR3 amino acids: CASSGTGGNQPQHF. The CDR3 DNA sequence: TGTGCCAGTAGTGGGACAGGGGGCAATCAGCCCCAGCATTTT.

This chain joins TRBV4-2 and TRBJ1-1; 9 bases align to TRBD1. V lost 2 bases, J lost 3 bases, and 4 bases stayed unmatched. The CDR3 loop spans 15 amino acids. Germline values: CDR1 LGHNA, CDR2 YNFKEQ. CDR3 residues: CASSQTGGADTEAFF. In nucleotides, the CDR3 is TGTGCCAGCAGCCAAACAGGGGGCGCGGACACTGAAGCTTTCTTT.

The CDR3 DNA follows: TGTGCCAGCAGCTCCCGGACAGATAATCAGCCCCAGCATTTT. Residues: CASSSRTDNQPQHF. The chain has TRBV11-2 and TRBJ1-5, with D possibly TRBD1 on 6 matching bases. The V end was cut by 4 bases, the J end by 4 bases, with 11 bases between. Germline CDR1 and CDR2: SGHAT and FQNNGV. CDR3 length: 14 residues. Full variable domain (missing parts from reference TRBV11-2 and TRBJ1-5): EAGVAQSPRYKIIEKRQSVAFWCNPISGHATLYWYQQILGQGPKLLIQFQNNGVVDDSQLPKDRFSAERLKGVDSTLKIQPAKLEDSAVYLCASSSRTDNQPQHFGDGTRLSIL.

The rearrangement uses TRBV18 and TRBJ2-6; TRBD2 is a possible D gene (7 bases). The CDR3 contains 16 residues. Germline V gene data show CDR1 as KGHSH and CDR2 as LQKENI. V lost 5 bases, J lost 1 base, and 12 bases lay in between. The CDR3 DNA sequence: TGTGCCAGCTCAGCGGGGGCGCTATCTGGGGCCAACGTCCTGACTTTC. Protein product: CASSAGALSGANVLTF.

The V and J genes are TRBV6-5 and TRBJ1-6; D perhaps matches TRBD1 (5 bases). The CDR3 runs to 15 residues. The V end was cut by 1 base, the J end by 8 bases, with 12 bases between. CDR1 and CDR2 (germline): MNHEY, SVGAGI. CDR3 DNA sequence: TGTGCCAGCAGTTACTTTTCAGGGTTGGATTCACCCCTCCACTTT. The encoded protein is CASSYFSGLDSPLHF.